These T cell receptor beta chains were read from a single sample in a study of shared clonotypes between healthy human individuals. Some clones are missing from TCRdb's copy, which holds only in-frame ones; the method was immunoSEQ multiplex PCR. The repertoire has 2 million or so clones, approximately 95% of them found once; the top ten carry 0.9% to 1.3%. Sequencing was carried out using naive CD8+ T cells sorted from blood. The source is a man in his late teens or twenties in good health. CDR3s include the opening cysteine and the closing phenylalanine or tryptophan. Each record gives: CDR3 DNA, CDR3 protein, clone size, V gene, D gene, J gene. A D gene is named only where the DNA matches it firmly. Clone sizes are given selectively: once, few, many, or a class where the clone is expanded.

DNA: TGTGCCAGCAGCCCCCTTCGACAGGGGGACTACGAGCAGTACTTC
CDR3: CASSPLRQGDYEQYF
size: once
V: TRBV6-5
D: TRBD1
J: TRBJ2-7

DNA: TGTGCCAGCAGTGTCGGGACAGGGGGGGAGGAAGCTTTCTTT
CDR3: CASSVGTGGEEAFF
size: NA
V: TRBV6-1
D: TRBD1
J: TRBJ1-1

DNA: TGTGCCAGCAGCCCCTTGGGCGGGACAGGCCCTAATGAAAAACTGTTTTTT
CDR3: CASSPLGGTGPNEKLFF
size: NA
V: TRBV27
D: TRBD1
J: TRBJ1-4

DNA: TGTGCCAGTAGTCACGGACAGGCTGGAGAGCAGTACTTC
CDR3: CASSHGQAGEQYF
size: NA
V: TRBV19
D: TRBD1
J: TRBJ2-7

DNA: TGTGCCAGTAATTCCAATGAGCAGTTCTTC
CDR3: CASNSNEQFF
size: NA
V: TRBV13
D: NA
J: TRBJ2-1

DNA: TGTGCCAGCAGTCCGCCCACTAGCGGTCCCAATGAGCAGTTCTTC
CDR3: CASSPPTSGPNEQFF
size: NA
V: TRBV6-5
D: TRBD2
J: TRBJ2-1

DNA: TGTGCCAGCAGCTGGTCGGGGGGCGCAGAGACCCAGTACTTC
CDR3: CASSWSGGAETQYF
size: NA
V: TRBV5-6
D: NA
J: TRBJ2-5

DNA: TGTGCCAGCAGTTTCCTCGGGGGGACAGGACAAGAGACCCAGTACTTC
CDR3: CASSFLGGTGQETQYF
size: NA
V: TRBV27
D: NA
J: TRBJ2-5

DNA: TGTGCCAGCAGCTGGGCAGGGGGCTACGAGCAGTACTTC
CDR3: CASSWAGGYEQYF
size: NA
V: TRBV11-3
D: TRBD1
J: TRBJ2-7

DNA: TGTGCCAGCAGTCCCTGGGTCCAAGAGACCCAGTACTTC
CDR3: CASSPWVQETQYF
size: NA
V: TRBV6-1
D: NA
J: TRBJ2-5

DNA: TGTGCCAGCAGCCCTCGGGACAGCGCCTACGAGCAGTACTTC
CDR3: CASSPRDSAYEQYF
size: NA
V: TRBV13
D: TRBD1
J: TRBJ2-7

DNA: TGTGCCAGCAGTTTAATAGAGACGAGCACAGATACGCAGTATTTT
CDR3: CASSLIETSTDTQYF
size: NA
V: TRBV27
D: NA
J: TRBJ2-3

DNA: TGTGCCAGCAGTAGCTCTACGGGCCTAACTTACGAGCAGTACTTC
CDR3: CASSSSTGLTYEQYF
size: NA
V: TRBV6-5
D: NA
J: TRBJ2-7